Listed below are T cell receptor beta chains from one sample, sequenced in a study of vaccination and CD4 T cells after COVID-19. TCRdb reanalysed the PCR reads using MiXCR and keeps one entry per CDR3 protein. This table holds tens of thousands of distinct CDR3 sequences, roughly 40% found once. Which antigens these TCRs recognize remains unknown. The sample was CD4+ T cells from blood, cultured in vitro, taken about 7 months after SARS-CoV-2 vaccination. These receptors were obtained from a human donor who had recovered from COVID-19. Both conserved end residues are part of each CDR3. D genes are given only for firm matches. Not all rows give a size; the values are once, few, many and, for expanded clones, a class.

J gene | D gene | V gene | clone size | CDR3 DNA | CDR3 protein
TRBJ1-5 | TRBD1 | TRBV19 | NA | TGTGCCAGTAGTATAACAGGACAGGGATATCAGCCCCAGCATTTT | CASSITGQGYQPQHF
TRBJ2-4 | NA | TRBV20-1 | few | TGCAGTGCTAGAGATCTGACAGGACTAGCCAAAAACATTCAGTACTTC | CSARDLTGLAKNIQYF
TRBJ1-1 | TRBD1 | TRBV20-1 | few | TGCAGTGCTCCACCACAGGGGAGAGGGGTTGACACTGAAGCTTTCTTT | CSAPPQGRGVDTEAFF
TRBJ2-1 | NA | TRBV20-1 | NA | TGCAGTGCTAGAAAGGGTGGCGGCCACAATGAGCAGTTCTTC | CSARKGGGHNEQFF
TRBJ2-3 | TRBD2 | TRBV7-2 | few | TGTGCCAGCAGCCTAGGACTAGCGGGAGCAGATACGCAGTATTTT | CASSLGLAGADTQYF
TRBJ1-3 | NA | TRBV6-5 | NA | TGTGCCAGCAGTTGGATTGGAAACACCATATATTTT | CASSWIGNTIYF
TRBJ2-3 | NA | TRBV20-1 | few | TGCAGTGCTAAATGGGGGGTCGATACGCAGTATTTT | CSAKWGVDTQYF
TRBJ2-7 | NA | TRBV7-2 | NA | TGTGCCAGCAGCTCTGGGCAGAGCTCCTACGAGCAGTACTTC | CASSSGQSSYEQYF
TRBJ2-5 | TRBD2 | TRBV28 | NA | TGTGCCAGCAGTCCCTGGACAGGGTCTAGCGGGAGTGTTAGAGAGACCCAGTACTTC | CASSPWTGSSGSVRETQYF
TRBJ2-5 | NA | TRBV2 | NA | TGTGCCAGCAGCCTCGGCTTAACGAGCGAGACCCAGTACTTC | CASSLGLTSETQYF
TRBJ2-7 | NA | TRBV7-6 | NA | TGTGCCAGCAGCTTAAACAGTCGCTACGAGCAGTACTTC | CASSLNSRYEQYF
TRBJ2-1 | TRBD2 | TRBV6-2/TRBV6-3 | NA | TGTGCCAGCAGTCCTACTAGCGGAAGCTACAATGAGCAGTTCTTC | CASSPTSGSYNEQFF
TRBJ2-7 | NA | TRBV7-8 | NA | TGTGCCAGCAGCTTAGTAGGTCAGTCCTACGAGCAGTACTTC | CASSLVGQSYEQYF
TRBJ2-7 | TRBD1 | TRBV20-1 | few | TGCAGTGCAGCCCCAGGCGGGACAGGGGTAGACGAGCAGTACTTC | CSAAPGGTGVDEQYF
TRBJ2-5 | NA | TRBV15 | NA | TGTGCCACCAGCAGAGATACGGGGGCCCGGCCCCAGTACTTC | CATSRDTGARPQYF
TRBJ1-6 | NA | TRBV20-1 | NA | TGCACCTCGAGGGAGGGCTCCTATAATTCACCCCTCCACTTT | CTSREGSYNSPLHF
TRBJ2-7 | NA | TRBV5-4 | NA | TGTGCCAGCAGCTTTGGGGAACCTTACGAGCAGTACTTC | CASSFGEPYEQYF
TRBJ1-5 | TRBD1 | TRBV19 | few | TGTGCCAGTCTAGGGACAGGGGGTAAGCCCCAGCATTTT | CASLGTGGKPQHF
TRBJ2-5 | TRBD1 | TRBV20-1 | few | TGCAGTGCGGTTGTTTTTGGAAGGGGGCGCCGGGCAGAGACCCAGTACTTC | CSAVVFGRGRRAETQYF
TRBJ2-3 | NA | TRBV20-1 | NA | TGCAGTGCTCCCTCGACCCTGAGCACAGATACGCAGTATTTT | CSAPSTLSTDTQYF
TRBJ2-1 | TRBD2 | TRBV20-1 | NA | TGCAGTGCTAGACCTCGGACTAGCGGGAGTAGGGATGAGCAGTTCTTC | CSARPRTSGSRDEQFF
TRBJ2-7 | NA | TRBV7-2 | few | TGTGCCAGCAGCTTTGATACCGAGCAGTACTTC | CASSFDTEQYF
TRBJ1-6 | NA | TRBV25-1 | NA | TGTGCCAGCAGTGGGGACCTCGTCTCACCCCTCCACTTT | CASSGDLVSPLHF